The 8 T cell receptor beta chains listed next were all sequenced from one sample in a study of blood T cell repertoires in COVID-19. This table comes from immunoSEQ multiplex PCR, and its TCRdb copy is limited to in-frame clones, with some not included. The table lists over 75,000 clones, around four fifths of them singletons. Sequencing used peripheral blood. The receptors shown here come from a woman older than 75 with active or convalescent COVID-19.

J is TRBJ1-1 and V is TRBV11-2; 7 bases are shared with TRBD1. J lost 12 bases, V lost 5 bases, and 9 bases had no gene match. The CDR3 covers 12 residues. The germline V gene encodes CDR1 SGHAT and CDR2 FQNNGV. The CDR3 here is CASSNDYRGSFF. The CDR3 nucleotides read TGTGCCAGCAGCAACGACTACAGGGGATCTTTCTTT.

In its sample, this clone was seen a few times. The chain joins TRBV2 to TRBJ1-5, with 9 positions matching TRBD1. The ends lost 6 bases at V and 1 base at J; junction bases unmatched: 10. The CDR3 runs to 17 residues. Germline values: CDR1 SNHLY, CDR2 FYNNEI. The CDR3 loop reads CASRTGQGYRSNQPQHF. For the CDR3, the DNA is TGTGCCAGCAGGACGGGACAGGGATATCGGAGCAATCAGCCCCAGCATTTT.

This chain connects TRBV2 to TRBJ1-3; D gene unclear. V was trimmed by 5 bases and J by 2 bases, leaving 10 bases between them. CDR1 is SNHLY, CDR2 FYNNEI, per germline. This CDR3 is built from 14 residues. CDR3 sequence reads: CASSSPDPGNTIYF. Written as DNA, the CDR3 is TGTGCCAGCAGTAGTCCAGATCCTGGAAACACCATATATTTT.

This clone was seen a handful of times. The chain links TRBV18 to TRBJ2-7, with TRBD1 identical over 9 bases. CDR1 is KGHSH and CDR2 is LQKENI in the germline V gene. The length of the CDR3 is 14 residues. V lost 4 bases to trimming and J lost 6 bases; unmatched junction nucleotides: 7. CDR3 amino acids: CASSRDRDPSEQYF. The CDR3 DNA reads TGTGCCAGCTCACGGGACAGGGACCCTTCCGAGCAGTACTTC.

The chain couples TRBV12-5 to TRBJ2-3; 10 bases line up with TRBD1. Germline V gene lookup returns CDR1 LGHNT and CDR2 FRNRAP. The CDR3 length is 12 residues. V shed 10 bases and J 4 bases; nucleotides not matched to a gene: 2. CDR3 in DNA: TGTGCTACGACAGGGGGCGCAGATACGCAGTATTTT. It translates to CATTGGADTQYF. Full variable domain (missing parts from reference TRBV12-5 and TRBJ2-3): DARVTQTPRHKVTEMGQEVTMRCQPILGHNTVFWYRQTMMQGLELLAYFRNRAPLDDSGMPKDRFSAEMPDATLATLKIQPSEPRDSAVYFCATTGGADTQYFGPGTRLTVL.

The chain links TRBV2 to TRBJ2-2; 8 bases are a match to TRBD1. This CDR3 comprises 17 residues. The junction had 10 bases not matched to a gene; V was cut back by 2 bases and J by 5 bases. CDR1 SNHLY and CDR2 FYNNEI come from the germline V gene. This CDR3 is CASSEWARGRRTGELFF. The DNA of the CDR3 is TGTGCCAGCAGTGAATGGGCCAGGGGGCGCCGAACCGGGGAGCTGTTTTTT.

V and J are TRBV10-3 and TRBJ2-3; 10 bases match TRBD2. Trimming cost V 6 bases and J 7 bases; bases outside gene matches: 10. Germline V CDR1 and CDR2: ENHRY, SYGVKD. The CDR3 sequence is 15 residues long. CDR3 nucleotide sequence: TGTGCCATCAGGGGTACAAGCGGGGGGGCTAATACGCAGTATTTT. Translated, it gives CAIRGTSGGANTQYF.

V is TRBV18 and J is TRBJ2-1; 12 bases map to TRBD2. The V gene end was trimmed by 5 bases and the J gene end by 5 bases; junction bases not matched to a gene: 7. Germline-derived CDR1 and CDR2 are KGHSH and LQKENI. The CDR3 totals 16 residues. Here the CDR3 reads CASSSTSGRSHNEQFF. CDR3 bases: TGTGCCAGCTCATCTACTAGCGGGAGGTCCCACAATGAGCAGTTCTTC.